These 23 T cell receptor beta chains came from one sample sequenced in a study of monozygotic twins with inflammatory bowel disease. TCRdb reprocessed the 5' RACE reads, with one entry per CDR3 protein and no DNA. This table lists approximately 110,000 distinct CDR3 sequences. The sequenced sample was blood. These receptors came from a human donor with ulcerative colitis or Crohn's disease, or a healthy co-twin of an affected twin (not recorded which).

This chain uses TRBV5-1 with TRBJ1-1; no DNA is available, so the TRBD1 call from TCRdb remains unchecked. Germline CDR1 and CDR2: SGHRS and YFSETQ. The CDR3 totals 15 residues. CDR3 residues: CASSLSGPRNTEAFF.

The gene calls are TRBV5-1 and TRBJ1-1; the TCRdb D gene call, TRBD1, has no DNA to confirm it. This CDR3 spans 14 amino acids. Germline V CDR1 and CDR2: SGHRS, YFSETQ. This CDR3 reads CASSRLGGSTEAFF.

V gene TRBV18 combines with J gene TRBJ1-2; the D call from TCRdb, TRBD1, cannot be confirmed without DNA. The CDR3 spans 14 residues. In germline, CDR1 is KGHSH, CDR2 LQKENI. The CDR3 sequence is CASSPEQGAQGYTF. Together with reference TRBV18 and TRBJ1-2, the CDR3 gives the full variable domain: NAGVMQNPRHLVRRRGQEARLRCSPMKGHSHVYWYRQLPEEGLKFMVYLQKENIIDESGMPKERFSAEFPKEGPSILRIQQVVRGDSAAYFCASSPEQGAQGYTFGSGTRLTVV.

V usage is TRBV7-9 and J usage is TRBJ1-3; the TCRdb D gene call, TRBD1, has no DNA to confirm it. This CDR3 contains 15 residues. Germline CDR1 is SEHNR and CDR2 is FQNEAQ (reference sequence). This CDR3 reads CASSLGGLIGNTIYF.

The V call is TRBV3-1, the J call TRBJ2-7; the D call from TCRdb, TRBD2, cannot be confirmed without DNA. The CDR3 is 16 residues long. Germline V gene data show CDR1 as LGHDT and CDR2 as YNNKEL (reference sequence). This chain's CDR3 is CASSAQLTSGPYEQYF.

V is TRBV7-9 and J is TRBJ2-1; lacking DNA, the TRBD2 call made by TCRdb goes unchecked. This CDR3 has 13 amino acids. The V gene's germline CDR1 is SEHNR and CDR2 FQNEAQ (reference sequence). The CDR3 spells CASSWSAGNEQFF.

V usage is TRBV18 and J usage is TRBJ1-1. CDR1 KGHSH and CDR2 LQKENI come from the germline V gene. This CDR3 is 14 amino acids long. This CDR3 is CASSPAVMNTEAFF.

The V gene is TRBV20-1, the J gene TRBJ1-2; TCRdb returns TRBD1, unconfirmable since there is no DNA. CDR3 length: 16 residues. From germline, CDR1 is DFQATT and CDR2 SNEGSKA (reference sequence). The chain's CDR3 is CSARGGDAGDSYGYTF.

The chain joins TRBV7-9 to TRBJ2-5; with no DNA, the TCRdb D assignment of TRBD2 cannot be verified. The germline V gene has CDR1 SEHNR and CDR2 FQNEAQ (reference sequence). The length of the CDR3 is 14 residues. The CDR3 sequence is CASSSSGTGETQYF.

The chain recombines TRBV20-1 with TRBJ2-1; the TCRdb call, TRBD2, lacks DNA for checking. Germline CDR1 is DFQATT and CDR2 is SNEGSKA (reference sequence). The CDR3 runs 16 residues. CDR3 in amino acids: CSARDSVGPRGDEQFF.

This chain joins TRBV18 and TRBJ1-6. The germline V gene has CDR1 KGHSH and CDR2 LQKENI. The CDR3 runs to 13 residues. This chain's CDR3 is CASSADQESPLHF.

The J gene is TRBJ2-1, the V gene TRBV3-1; the TCRdb D gene call, TRBD1, has no DNA to confirm it. The V gene's germline CDR1 is LGHDT and CDR2 YNNKEL (reference sequence). The CDR3 spans 11 residues. The chain's CDR3 is CASTSGGEQFF.

The rearrangement uses TRBV12-3 or TRBV12-4 and TRBJ1-1. CDR3 length equals 14 residues. The chain's CDR3 is CASSLMRESTEAFF.

The rearrangement uses TRBV28 and TRBJ2-7; there is no DNA to check the TCRdb D call of TRBD1. Germline CDR1 MDHEN, CDR2 SYDVKM. The CDR3 length is 13 residues. CDR3 residues: CASKLPGGDEQYF.

The V call is TRBV20-1, the J call TRBJ1-2; as DNA is missing, the TRBD1 call by TCRdb cannot be tested. The germline V gene encodes CDR1 DFQATT and CDR2 SNEGSKA (reference sequence). The CDR3 contains 14 residues. The CDR3 sequence is CSAIWPLGDYGYTF.

V gene TRBV11-1 combines with J gene TRBJ2-6; the D gene TCRdb calls, TRBD1, cannot be checked with no DNA. Germline V CDR1 and CDR2: SGHAT, FQDESV (reference sequence). This CDR3 is 18 amino acids long. The CDR3 is CASSPRDRGRSGANVLTF.

The chain joins TRBV5-1 to TRBJ2-5. The CDR3 has 13 residues. The germline V gene encodes CDR1 SGHRS and CDR2 YFSETQ. CDR3 loop: CASSFRGTETQYF.

This chain links TRBV19 with TRBJ1-2. The CDR3 spans 13 residues. Germline CDR1 is LNHDA and CDR2 is SQIVND (reference sequence). Here the CDR3 reads CASSLGENYGYTF.

The chain carries TRBV28 and TRBJ1-2; there is no DNA to check the TCRdb D call of TRBD1. Looked up from germline, CDR1 is MDHEN and CDR2 is SYDVKM. This CDR3 is built from 12 residues. CDR3 region: CASSSSRGGYTF.

V is TRBV11-2 and J is TRBJ1-3; the D call of TRBD1 rests on TCRdb alone, since no DNA is present to check it. The germline gives CDR1 SGHAT, CDR2 FQNNGV. The CDR3 sequence is 18 residues long. This CDR3 reads CASSLLMMAGAAGNTIYF.

The genes are TRBV20-1 and TRBJ2-7; TCRdb indicates TRBD1, and absent DNA this call remains unverified. The CDR3 runs to 16 residues. Looked up from germline, CDR1 is DFQATT and CDR2 is SNEGSKA (reference sequence). CDR3 sequence reads: CSARLTRGTGVYEQYF.

The rearrangement joins TRBV2 to TRBJ2-1; TCRdb lists TRBD2, though no DNA is available to test this call. The CDR3 has 15 amino acids. In germline, CDR1 is SNHLY, CDR2 FYNNEI. The chain's CDR3 is CASSPGLASYNEQFF.

The chain couples TRBV2 to TRBJ2-2; the TRBD1 assignment by TCRdb is unverifiable without DNA. This CDR3 is built from 15 residues. Per germline, CDR1 SNHLY and CDR2 FYNNEI. This CDR3 reads CASSEGARSTGELFF.